This T cell receptor beta chain was recorded in a study of post-analysis software for immune sequencing data. Overall study context: Clinical courses comprised relapsing-remitting, secondary progressive and progressive-relapsing multiple sclerosis. Study-wide points: Roughly 5 TRBV segments, including TRBV5-6, TRBV5-1 and TRBV20-1, were more frequent in patients than controls. Under the F measure, samples that were prepared in one batch clustered strongly together.

A remark on this clonotype: Antigen specificity is unknown.

Germline lookup yields CDR1 MNHEY and CDR2 SMNVEV (reference sequence). The ends were cut back, 4 bases at V and 2 bases at J, with 20 bases in the middle. The CDR3 consists of 17 residues. Prepared libraries of TCR beta cDNA carried unique molecular identifiers. TCRdb re-analysed the PCR reads in MiXCR, keeping a single row per CDR3 protein. In the table there are approximately 460,000 distinct CDR3 sequences, roughly 45% of which are singletons. The sequencing input was blood. The source is a girl aged 10-17 years with multiple sclerosis. The chain links TRBV27 to TRBJ2-5; the D gene is possibly TRBD1 (7 bases). The CDR3 DNA reads as TGTGCCAGCAGTTCGACCACCCGACAGGGAGGTCAAGAGACCCAGTACTTC. It encodes CASSSTTRQGGQETQYF.